This TCR beta chain was identified in a study of blood T cell repertoires in COVID-19. At the level of the study: The analysed material was cDNA or gDNA that came from T cells, B-cell-depleted T cells, or PBMCs.

TCRdb's copy holds only in-frame clones and misses some; the assay was immunoSEQ multiplex PCR. The sample carries approximately 280,000 clones, 90% recorded once. The germline V gene has CDR1 SGHNT and CDR2 YYREEE (reference sequence). The CDR3 sequence is 15 residues long. With 3 bases clipped from V and 6 bases from J, the junction kept 9 bases outside the gene matches. Specimen: peripheral blood. V gene TRBV5-4 combines with J gene TRBJ2-5; 9 bases are shared with TRBD1. The origin of this receptor is a woman aged 30 to 39 with COVID-19, enrolled during active disease. CDR3 nucleotides: TGTGCCAGCAGCTACACCGGGACAGGGTTAAAGACCCAGTACTTC. Encoded protein: CASSYTGTGLKTQYF. Supplemented by reference TRBV5-4 and TRBJ2-5, the full variable domain reads ETGVTQSPTHLIKTRGQQVTLRCSSQSGHNTVSWYQQALGQGPQFIFQYYREEENGRGNFPPRFSGLQFPNYSSELNVNALELDDSALYLCASSYTGTGLKTQYFGPGTRLLVL.